The T cell receptor (beta chain) described here comes from a study of blood T cells in healthy people across ages. General study points: For the donors, CMV status was unknown and possibly confounded expanded clonotype changes. Versus aged donors, long-lived donors had higher diversity and more naive CD4+ cells.

It was with a sample-barcoded 5' primer and a J-beta primer mix that a second PCR of about 7 to 12 cycles was run. A template-switch adaptor containing 12 random nucleotides labeled each cDNA molecule. TCRdb analysed the 5' RACE reads with MiXCR anew, one entry per CDR3 protein. The sample includes some 1.4 million distinct CDR3 sequences, 42% seen only once; the top ten take 7.9%. This clonotype came up a few times. Its antigen is undetermined. Healthy Caucasians from Russia aged about 6 to 90 served as donors. This receptor was taken from a woman in her late teens or twenties in good health. The material sequenced was blood.

CDR3 sequence (DNA): TGCAGCGTTGTAGGAGCGGGGGGCCCAGATACGCAGTATTTT. Its translation: CSVVGAGGPDTQYF. The J gene is TRBJ2-3, the V gene TRBV29-1, with TRBD2 matching over 9 bases. The germline V gene encodes CDR1 SQVTM and CDR2 ANQGSEA. The CDR3 runs 14 residues. The ends lost 4 bases at V and 4 bases at J; junction bases unmatched: 6.